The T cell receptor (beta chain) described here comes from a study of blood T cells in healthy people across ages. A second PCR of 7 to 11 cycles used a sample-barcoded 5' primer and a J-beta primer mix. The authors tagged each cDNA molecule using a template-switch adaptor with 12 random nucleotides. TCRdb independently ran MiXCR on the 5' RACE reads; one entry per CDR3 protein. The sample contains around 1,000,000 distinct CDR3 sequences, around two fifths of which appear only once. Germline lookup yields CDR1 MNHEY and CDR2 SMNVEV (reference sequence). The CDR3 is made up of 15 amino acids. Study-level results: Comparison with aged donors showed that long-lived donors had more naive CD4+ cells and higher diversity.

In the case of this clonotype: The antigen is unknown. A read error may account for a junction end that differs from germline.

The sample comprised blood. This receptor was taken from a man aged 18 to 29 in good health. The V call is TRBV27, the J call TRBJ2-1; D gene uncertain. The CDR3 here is CASSLERYSYSEQFF. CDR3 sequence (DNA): TGTGCCAGCAGTTTGGAGCGCTACTCCTACAGTGAGCAGTTCTTC.